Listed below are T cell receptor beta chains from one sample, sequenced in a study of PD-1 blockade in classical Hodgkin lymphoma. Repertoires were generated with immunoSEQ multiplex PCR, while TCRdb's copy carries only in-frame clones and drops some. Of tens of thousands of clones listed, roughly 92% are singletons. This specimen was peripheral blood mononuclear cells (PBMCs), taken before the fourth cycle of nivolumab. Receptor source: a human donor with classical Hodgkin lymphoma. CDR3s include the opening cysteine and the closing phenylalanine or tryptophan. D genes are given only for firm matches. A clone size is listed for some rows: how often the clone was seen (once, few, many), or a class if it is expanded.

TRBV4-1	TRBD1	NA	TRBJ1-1	TGCGCCAGCAGCCAAGGGAGGGGGCGCACTGAAGCTTTCTTT	CASSQGRGRTEAFF
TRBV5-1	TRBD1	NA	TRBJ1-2	TGCGCCAGCAGCGCGGACAGGGTAGGCTACACCTTC	CASSADRVGYTF
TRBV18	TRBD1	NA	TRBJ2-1	TGTGCCAGCTCACCACGTGGGGACAGGGGATTTGTAGATGAGCAGTTCTTC	CASSPRGDRGFVDEQFF
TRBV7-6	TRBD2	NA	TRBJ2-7	TGTGCCAGCAGCTTAGAGCCGGGACTAACGACCTACGAGCAGTACTTC	CASSLEPGLTTYEQYF
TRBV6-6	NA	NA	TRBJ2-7	TGTGCCAGCAGTTCCCTCGGCGAAACACCCTACGAGCAGTACTTC	CASSSLGETPYEQYF
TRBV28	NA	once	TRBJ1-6	TGTGCCAGCAGTCCGATAAGGGTTTTTTCACCCCTCCACTTT	CASSPIRVFSPLHF
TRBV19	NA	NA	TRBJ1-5	TGTGCCAGTAGTACAACCCCGCGGGGGTTGTTTCAGCCCCAGCATTTT	CASSTTPRGLFQPQHF
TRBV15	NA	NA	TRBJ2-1	TGTGCCACCAGCAGACCCATGAGCTCCTACAATGAGCAGTTCTTC	CATSRPMSSYNEQFF
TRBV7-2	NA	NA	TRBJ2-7	TGTGCCAGCAGCGTGTGGACGGGGGTCGAGCAGTACTTC	CASSVWTGVEQYF
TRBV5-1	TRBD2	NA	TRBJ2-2	TGCGCCAGCAGCTTACTAGCGGGGGCCCGGAACACCGGGGAGCTGTTTTTT	CASSLLAGARNTGELFF
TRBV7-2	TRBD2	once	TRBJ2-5	TGTGCCAGCAGCAAAGGACTAGCGGGGGGTCAAGAGACCCAGTACTTC	CASSKGLAGGQETQYF
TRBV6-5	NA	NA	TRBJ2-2	TGTGCCAGCAGCCTGATCTCGGGAACCGGGGAGCTGTTTTTT	CASSLISGTGELFF
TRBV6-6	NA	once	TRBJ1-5	TGTGCCAGCAGTTACCCCCCCGGAGACAATCAGCCCCAGCATTTT	CASSYPPGDNQPQHF
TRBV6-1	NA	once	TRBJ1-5	TGTGCCAGCAGTGAAGCGCAGGCAGGGGCTCGGCAGCCCCAGCATTTT	CASSEAQAGARQPQHF
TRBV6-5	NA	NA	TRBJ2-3	TGTGCCAGCAGTTATTGGAGGGATCCCCGCACAGATACGCAGTATTTT	CASSYWRDPRTDTQYF
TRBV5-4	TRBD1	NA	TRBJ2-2	TGTGCCAGCAGCCCCGTGACAGGGGGCGCTTTCACCGGGGAGCTGTTTTTT	CASSPVTGGAFTGELFF
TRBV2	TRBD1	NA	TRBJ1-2	TGTGCCAGCAGTCGAGGGACAGGGAATCTTAACTATGGCTACACCTTC	CASSRGTGNLNYGYTF
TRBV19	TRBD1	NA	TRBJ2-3	TGTGCCAGTAGACGCGGGACAGGGGGATTGCCTAGCACAGATACGCAGTATTTT	CASRRGTGGLPSTDTQYF
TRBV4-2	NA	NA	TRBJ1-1	TGTGCCAGCAGCTTATGGACGGGAAACACTGAAGCTTTCTTT	CASSLWTGNTEAFF
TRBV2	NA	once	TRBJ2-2	TGTGCCAGCAGTGAAGAGAGAGGGGCCGGGGAGCTGTTTTTT	CASSEERGAGELFF
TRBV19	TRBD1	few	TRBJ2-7	TGTGCCAGTACCCAGACAGGGTGGGGCGAGCAGTACTTC	CASTQTGWGEQYF
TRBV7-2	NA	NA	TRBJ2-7	TGTGCCAGCAGCTTAATAGCGAGCTCCTACGAGCAGTACTTC	CASSLIASSYEQYF
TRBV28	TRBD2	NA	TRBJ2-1	TGTGCCAGCAGCCCGAGGACTAGCGGGAGCACTGAGCAGTTCTTC	CASSPRTSGSTEQFF
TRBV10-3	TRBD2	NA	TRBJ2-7	TGTGCCATCAGTGAGTTCCTAGCGGGAGAGGCCGGCGAGCAGTACTTC	CAISEFLAGEAGEQYF
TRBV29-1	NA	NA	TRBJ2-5	TGCAGCGTAGGACCCAGGGAGACCCAGTACTTC	CSVGPRETQYF
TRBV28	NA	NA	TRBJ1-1	TGTGCCAGCAGTTCGGGTGACAAGAACACTGAAGCTTTCTTT	CASSSGDKNTEAFF
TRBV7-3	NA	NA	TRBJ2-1	TGTGCCAGCAGCCCTACGCGGGCGGGCCTCTCCTACAATGAGCAGTTCTTC	CASSPTRAGLSYNEQFF
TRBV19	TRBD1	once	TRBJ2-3	TGTGCCAGTACCATGACAGGGGGCGGCACAGATACGCAGTATTTT	CASTMTGGGTDTQYF
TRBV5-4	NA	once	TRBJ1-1	TGTGCCAGCAGCTTGGACCTGTACGGACAGAGGAACACTGAAGCTTTCTTT	CASSLDLYGQRNTEAFF
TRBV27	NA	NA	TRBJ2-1	TGTGCCAGCAGTTTATCGGGGCTGCATGAGCAGTTCTTC	CASSLSGLHEQFF
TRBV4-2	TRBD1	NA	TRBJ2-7	TGTGCCAGCAGCCAAGGAAGGACAGGGGGCTCCTACGAGCAGTACTTC	CASSQGRTGGSYEQYF
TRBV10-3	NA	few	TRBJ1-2	TGTGCCATCGGAGACGGGGGGGCCAATGGCTACACCTTC	CAIGDGGANGYTF
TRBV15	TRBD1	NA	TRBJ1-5	TGTGCCACCAGCAGTGACAGGGGTGGTCAGCCCCAGCATTTT	CATSSDRGGQPQHF
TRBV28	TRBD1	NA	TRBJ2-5	TGTGCCAGCAGTTTCGGGACAGCCCAAGAGACCCAGTACTTC	CASSFGTAQETQYF
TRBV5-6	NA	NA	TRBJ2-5	TGTGCCAGCAGTCGACGACAGAGTCAAGAGACCCAGTACTTC	CASSRRQSQETQYF
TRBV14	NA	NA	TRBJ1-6	TGTGCCAGCGGGGGAGTGGGCTCACCCCTCCACTTT	CASGGVGSPLHF
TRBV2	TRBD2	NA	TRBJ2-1	TGTGCCAGCAAATCTTGGACTAGCGAGCACAATGAGCAGTTCTTC	CASKSWTSEHNEQFF
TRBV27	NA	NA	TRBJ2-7	TGTGCCAGCAGTTGGTCGGGGACCTACGAGCAGTACTTC	CASSWSGTYEQYF
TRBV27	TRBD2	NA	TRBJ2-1	TGTGCCAGCAGTTCCCTAGCGGGGATATTTAATGAGCAGTTCTTC	CASSSLAGIFNEQFF
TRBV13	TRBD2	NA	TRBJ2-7	TGTGCCAGCAGCCGTAGCGGGGGGGGACACTCCTACGAGCAGTACTTC	CASSRSGGGHSYEQYF
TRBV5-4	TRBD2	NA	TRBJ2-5	TGTGCCAGCGCCACTAGCGGGGGGGCAGAATCTAAAGAGACCCAGTACTTC	CASATSGGAESKETQYF
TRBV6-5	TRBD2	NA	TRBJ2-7	TGTGCCAGCAGTTACTCGTTGTCAGCGGGGGTAGGGGAGCAGTACTTC	CASSYSLSAGVGEQYF
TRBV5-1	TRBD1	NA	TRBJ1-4	TGCGCCAGCAGCTCCGGACAGGCAGCAACTAATGAAAAACTGTTTTTT	CASSSGQAATNEKLFF
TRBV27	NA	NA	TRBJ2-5	TGTGCCAGCAGTCCGCGGTCGGCGCAGGAGACCCAGTACTTC	CASSPRSAQETQYF
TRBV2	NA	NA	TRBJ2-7	TGTGCCAGCACTGGGACATTACCCTACGAGCAGTACTTC	CASTGTLPYEQYF
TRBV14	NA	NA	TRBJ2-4	TGTGCCAGCAGCCAAGGGGCAGGTGTGAACATTCAGTACTTC	CASSQGAGVNIQYF
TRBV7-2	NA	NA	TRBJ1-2	TGTGCCAGCAGCCCGACAGGAGGAGATGGCTACACCTTC	CASSPTGGDGYTF
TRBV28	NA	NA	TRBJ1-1	TGTGCCACCCGGCACAGGGTTAGCACTGAAGCTTTCTTT	CATRHRVSTEAFF